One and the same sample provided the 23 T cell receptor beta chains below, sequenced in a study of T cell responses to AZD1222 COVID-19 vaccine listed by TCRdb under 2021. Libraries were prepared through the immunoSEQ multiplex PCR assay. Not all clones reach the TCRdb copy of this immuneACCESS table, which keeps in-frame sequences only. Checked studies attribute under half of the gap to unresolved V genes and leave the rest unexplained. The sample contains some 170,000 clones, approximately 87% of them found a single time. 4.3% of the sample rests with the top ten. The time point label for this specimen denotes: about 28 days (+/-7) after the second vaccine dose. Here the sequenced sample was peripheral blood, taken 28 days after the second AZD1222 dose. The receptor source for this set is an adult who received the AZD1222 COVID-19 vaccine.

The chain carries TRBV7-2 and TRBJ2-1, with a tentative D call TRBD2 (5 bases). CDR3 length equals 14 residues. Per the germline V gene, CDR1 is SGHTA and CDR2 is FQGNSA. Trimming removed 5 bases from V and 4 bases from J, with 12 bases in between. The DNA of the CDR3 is TGTGCCAGCAGCGCCGGGAATATATACAATGAGCAGTTCTTC. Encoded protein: CASSAGNIYNEQFF.

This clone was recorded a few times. CDR3 sequence: CATREPLETQYF. The CDR3 DNA is TGTGCCACTCGTGAGCCCCTAGAGACCCAGTACTTC. V usage is TRBV10-3 and J usage is TRBJ2-5, with unresolved D. This CDR3 comprises 12 residues. Germline V lookup: CDR1 ENHRY, CDR2 SYGVKD. Trimming took 10 bases from V and 4 from J, leaving 13 bases between them.

Here the CDR3 DNA reads TGTGCCAGCGGAGGATTTGATCCTAACTATGGCTACACCTTC. It is translated as CASGGFDPNYGYTF. The chain is built from TRBV9 and TRBJ1-2; no clear D. The germline V gene encodes CDR1 SGDLS and CDR2 YYNGEE. The CDR3 length is 14 residues. Trimming stripped 7 bases from V and 0 bases from J, with 13 bases between.

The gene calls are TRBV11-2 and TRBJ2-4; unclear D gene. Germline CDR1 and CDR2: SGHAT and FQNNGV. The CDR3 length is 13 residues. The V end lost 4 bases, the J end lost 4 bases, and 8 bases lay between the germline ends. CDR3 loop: CASSSEPKNIQYF. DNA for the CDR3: TGTGCCAGCAGCTCCGAGCCTAAAAACATTCAGTACTTC.

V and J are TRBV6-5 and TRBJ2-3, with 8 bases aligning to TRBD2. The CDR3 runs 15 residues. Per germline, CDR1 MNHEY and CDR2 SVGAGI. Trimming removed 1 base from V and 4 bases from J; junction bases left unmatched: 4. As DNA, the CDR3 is TGTGCCAGCAGTTACTTGACTAGCGAGTCAGATACGCAGTATTTT. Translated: CASSYLTSESDTQYF.

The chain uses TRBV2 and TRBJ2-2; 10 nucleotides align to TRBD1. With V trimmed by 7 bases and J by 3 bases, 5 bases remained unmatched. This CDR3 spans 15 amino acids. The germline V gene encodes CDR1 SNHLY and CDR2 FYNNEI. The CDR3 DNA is TGTGCCAGCAAGGTCGACAGGGGGCACACCGGGGAGCTGTTTTTT. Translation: CASKVDRGHTGELFF.

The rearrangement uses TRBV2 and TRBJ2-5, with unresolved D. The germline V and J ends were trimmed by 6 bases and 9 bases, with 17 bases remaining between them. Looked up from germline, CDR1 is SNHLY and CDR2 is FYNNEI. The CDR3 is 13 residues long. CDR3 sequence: CASSPSPLTAQYF. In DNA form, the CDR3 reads TGTGCCAGCAGCCCTTCGCCGTTAACGGCCCAGTACTTC.

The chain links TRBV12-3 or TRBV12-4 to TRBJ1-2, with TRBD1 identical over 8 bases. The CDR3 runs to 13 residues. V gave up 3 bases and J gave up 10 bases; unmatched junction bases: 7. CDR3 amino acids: CASSFSGGADYTF. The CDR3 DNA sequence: TGTGCCAGCAGTTTTTCAGGGGGCGCGGACTACACCTTC.

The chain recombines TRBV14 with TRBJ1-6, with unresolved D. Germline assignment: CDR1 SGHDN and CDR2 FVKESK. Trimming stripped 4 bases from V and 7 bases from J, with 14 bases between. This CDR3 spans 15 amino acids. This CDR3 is CASSPPGGKNSPLHF. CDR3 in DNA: TGTGCCAGCAGCCCCCCGGGCGGTAAAAATTCACCCCTCCACTTT.

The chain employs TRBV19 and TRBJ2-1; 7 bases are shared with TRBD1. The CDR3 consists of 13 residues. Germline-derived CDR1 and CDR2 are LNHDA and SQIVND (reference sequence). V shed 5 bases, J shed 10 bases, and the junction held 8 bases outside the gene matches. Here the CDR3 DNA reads TGTGCCAGTAGTCCGCTCCAGGGGGTAGAGCAGTTCTTC. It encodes CASSPLQGVEQFF.

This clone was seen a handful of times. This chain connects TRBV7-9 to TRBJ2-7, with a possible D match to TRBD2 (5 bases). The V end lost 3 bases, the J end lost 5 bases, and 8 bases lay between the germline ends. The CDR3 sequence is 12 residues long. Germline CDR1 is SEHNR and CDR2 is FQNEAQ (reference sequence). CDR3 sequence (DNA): TGTGCCAGCAGCTTTGAGGGCGACGAGCAGTACTTC. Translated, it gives CASSFEGDEQYF. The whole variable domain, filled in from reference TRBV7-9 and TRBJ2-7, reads DTGVSQNPRHKITKRGQNVTFRCDPISEHNRLYWYRQTLGQGPEFLTYFQNEAQLEKSRLLSDRFSAERPKGSFSTLEIQRTEQGDSAMYLCASSFEGDEQYFGPGTRLTVT.

The CDR3 sequence is CASRQTSGGGTQYF. The CDR3 nucleotides are TGTGCCAGCCGCCAAACTAGCGGGGGCGGGACCCAGTACTTC. The genes are TRBV2 and TRBJ2-5; 11 bases match TRBD2. J was trimmed by 7 bases and V by 8 bases; bases with no gene match: 9. Germline assignment: CDR1 SNHLY and CDR2 FYNNEI. The CDR3 extends over 14 amino acids.

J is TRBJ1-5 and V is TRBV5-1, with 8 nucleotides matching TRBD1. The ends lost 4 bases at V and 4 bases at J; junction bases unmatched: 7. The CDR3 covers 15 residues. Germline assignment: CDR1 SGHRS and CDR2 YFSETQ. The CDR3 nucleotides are TGCGCCAGCAGCCCTAACCAGGGGGCGAATCAGCCCCAGCATTTT. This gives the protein CASSPNQGANQPQHF.

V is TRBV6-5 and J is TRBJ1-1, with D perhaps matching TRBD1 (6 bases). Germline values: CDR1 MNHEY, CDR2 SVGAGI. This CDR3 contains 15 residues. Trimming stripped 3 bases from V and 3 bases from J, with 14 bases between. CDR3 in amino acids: CASSYLGGLDTEAFF. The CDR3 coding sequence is TGTGCCAGCAGTTATCTAGGGGGATTGGACACTGAAGCTTTCTTT.

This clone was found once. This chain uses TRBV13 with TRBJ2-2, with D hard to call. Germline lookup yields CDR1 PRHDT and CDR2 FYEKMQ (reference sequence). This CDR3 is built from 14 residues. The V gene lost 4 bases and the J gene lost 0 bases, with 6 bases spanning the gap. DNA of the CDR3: TGTGCCAGCAGCTCGCAGTCGAACACCGGGGAGCTGTTTTTT. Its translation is CASSSQSNTGELFF.

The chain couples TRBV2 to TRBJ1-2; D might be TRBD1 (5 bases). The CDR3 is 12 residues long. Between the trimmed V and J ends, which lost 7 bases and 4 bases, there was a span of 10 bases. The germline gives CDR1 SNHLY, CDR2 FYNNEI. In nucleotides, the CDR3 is TGTGCCAGCACTGCAGGGTCCTATGGCTACACCTTC. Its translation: CASTAGSYGYTF.

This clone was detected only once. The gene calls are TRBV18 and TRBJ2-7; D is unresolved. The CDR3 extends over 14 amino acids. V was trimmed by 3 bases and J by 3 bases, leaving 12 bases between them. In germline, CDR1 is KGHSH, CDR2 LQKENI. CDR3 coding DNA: TGTGCCAGCTCACCCCCCCCTCTTGGCTACGAGCAGTACTTC. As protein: CASSPPPLGYEQYF.

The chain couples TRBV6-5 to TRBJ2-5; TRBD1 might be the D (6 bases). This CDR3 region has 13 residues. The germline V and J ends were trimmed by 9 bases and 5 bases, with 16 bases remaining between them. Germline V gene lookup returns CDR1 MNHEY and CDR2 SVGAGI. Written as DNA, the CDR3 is TGTGCCAGTATCTTAATGGGGGCGGAGACCCAGTACTTC. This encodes CASILMGAETQYF.

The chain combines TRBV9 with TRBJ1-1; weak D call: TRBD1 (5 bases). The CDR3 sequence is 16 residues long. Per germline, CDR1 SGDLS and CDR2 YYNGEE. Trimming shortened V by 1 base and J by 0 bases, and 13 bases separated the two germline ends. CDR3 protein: CASSVNPGPMNTEAFF. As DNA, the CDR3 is TGTGCCAGCAGCGTAAACCCGGGACCGATGAACACTGAAGCTTTCTTT.

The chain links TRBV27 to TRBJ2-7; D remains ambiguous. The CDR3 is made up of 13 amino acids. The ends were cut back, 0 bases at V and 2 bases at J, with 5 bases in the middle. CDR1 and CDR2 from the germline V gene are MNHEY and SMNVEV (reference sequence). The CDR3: CASSLSTAYEQYF. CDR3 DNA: TGTGCCAGCAGTTTATCAACAGCCTACGAGCAGTACTTC.

CDR3 in DNA: TGTGCCAGCTCAGGACAGGGGGGATCACCCCTCCACTTT. It is translated as CASSGQGGSPLHF. The genes are TRBV6-5 and TRBJ1-6; the match to TRBD1 covers 10 bases. The CDR3 totals 13 residues. The J segment lost 10 bases and the V segment lost 8 bases, leaving 5 bases of the junction unmatched. Germline V gene sequence: CDR1 MNHEY, CDR2 SVGAGI.

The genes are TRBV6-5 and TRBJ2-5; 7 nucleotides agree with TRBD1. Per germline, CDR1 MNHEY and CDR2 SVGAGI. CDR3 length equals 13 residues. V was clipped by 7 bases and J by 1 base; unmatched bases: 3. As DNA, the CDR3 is TGTGCCAGCACCGACAGGGTCCAAGAGACCCAGTACTTC. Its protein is CASTDRVQETQYF.

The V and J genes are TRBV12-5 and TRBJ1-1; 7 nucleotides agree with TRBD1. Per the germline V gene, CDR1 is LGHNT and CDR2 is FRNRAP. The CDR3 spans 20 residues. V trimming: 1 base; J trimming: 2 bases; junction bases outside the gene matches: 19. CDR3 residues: CASGLGGRTGPIWINTEAFF. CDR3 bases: TGTGCTAGTGGTTTGGGGGGGAGGACAGGACCAATCTGGATAAACACTGAAGCTTTCTTT.